These 16 T cell receptor beta chains share one sample of origin, sequenced in a study of blood T cell repertoires in COVID-19. Profiled with immunoSEQ multiplex PCR; TCRdb holds only in-frame clones, not every one. The profile covers a few hundred thousand clones, with about 83% appearing a single time and roughly 1.3% taken by the ten largest. The specimen was peripheral blood. All receptors derive from a woman younger than 45 with COVID-19, enrolled during active disease.

The chain combines TRBV5-5 with TRBJ1-1; 7 bases map to TRBD1. Looked up from germline, CDR1 is SGHKS and CDR2 is YYEKEE (reference sequence). The CDR3 extends over 15 amino acids. The ends lost 4 bases at V and 1 base at J; junction bases unmatched: 7. CDR3 region: CASSSATGTNTEAFF. The DNA for the CDR3 is TGTGCCAGCAGCAGCGCGACAGGGACGAACACTGAAGCTTTCTTT.

This clone came up a few times. Distinct nucleotide sequences in the sample also encode this CDR3. The J gene is TRBJ1-1, the V gene TRBV27; TRBD1 aligns across 9 bases. The ends lost 3 bases at V and 0 bases at J; junction bases unmatched: 2. The CDR3 is 15 residues long. Germline CDR1 and CDR2: MNHEY and SMNVEV (reference sequence). CDR3: CASSFGTGLNTEAFF. The CDR3, as DNA: TGTGCCAGCAGTTTTGGGACAGGGTTGAACACTGAAGCTTTCTTT.

V usage is TRBV21-1 and J usage is TRBJ2-5; the table names TRBD1, a call not compared with the DNA. TRBV21-1 is assigned pseudogene status. This CDR3 contains 16 residues. The CDR3 here is CASSLRDRGLMETQYF. In nucleotides, the CDR3 is TGTGCCAGCAGCCTACGGGACAGGGGATTAATGGAGACCCAGTACTTC.

V is TRBV7-9 and J is TRBJ2-1; 9 nucleotides align to TRBD1. CDR1 and CDR2 (germline): SEHNR, FQNEAQ (reference sequence). V lost 6 bases and J lost 8; bases outside the gene matches: 2. The CDR3 loop spans 12 amino acids. In DNA form, the CDR3 reads TGTGCCAGCAGAAGACAGGGGGATGAGCAGTTCTTC. Translated, it gives CASRRQGDEQFF. Full variable domain (rest looked up from reference TRBV7-9 and TRBJ2-1): DTGVSQNPRHKITKRGQNVTFRCDPISEHNRLYWYRQTLGQGPEFLTYFQNEAQLEKSRLLSDRFSAERPKGSFSTLEIQRTEQGDSAMYLCASRRQGDEQFFGPGTRLTVL.

This clone occurred once. The DNA for the CDR3 is TGTGCCAGCTCACCTGACAGGGGGCTGGACACTGAAGCTTTCTTT. This encodes CASSPDRGLDTEAFF. The chain carries TRBV18 and TRBJ1-1; 10 bases match TRBD1. Germline loops: CDR1 KGHSH, CDR2 LQKENI. V shed 3 bases and J 3 bases; nucleotides not matched to a gene: 4. CDR3 length: 15 amino acids.

This sequence joins TRBV4-1 and TRBJ1-6; no clear D gene. V was clipped by 4 bases and J by 5 bases, with 18 bases between them. CDR3 length: 17 residues. Germline V lookup: CDR1 MGHRA, CDR2 YSYEKL. CDR3 coding DNA: TGCGCCAGCAGCCTCTACCCGTCCTTCGGGGATAATTCACCCCTCCACTTT. Amino acid sequence: CASSLYPSFGDNSPLHF.

The chain joins TRBV2 to TRBJ1-5; D uncertain. Trimming removed 0 bases at V and 4 bases at J, with 10 bases between. The germline V gene encodes CDR1 SNHLY and CDR2 FYNNEI. The CDR3 is made up of 15 amino acids. The CDR3 region is CASSEAAQPNQPQHF. The CDR3 DNA follows: TGTGCCAGCAGTGAAGCGGCACAGCCGAATCAGCCCCAGCATTTT.

This clone was detected only once. V is TRBV25-1 and J is TRBJ2-7, with 9 bases matching TRBD1. The CDR3 has 11 amino acids. After removal of 10 bases from V and 6 bases from J, the junction contained 4 bases not matched to a gene. The V gene's germline CDR1 is MGHDK and CDR2 SYGVNS. CDR3 loop: CATGQGGEQYF. The CDR3 coding sequence is TGTGCCACGGGACAGGGTGGCGAGCAGTACTTC.

The genes are TRBV24-1 and TRBJ2-5; 7 bases match TRBD1. The junction had 4 bases not matched to a gene; V was cut back by 4 bases and J by 0 bases. The CDR3 runs 15 residues. Germline CDR1 is KGHDR and CDR2 is SFDVKD. CDR3 in amino acids: CATSDPGQYQETQYF. The CDR3 DNA sequence: TGTGCCACCAGTGACCCGGGACAGTACCAAGAGACCCAGTACTTC.

This chain links TRBV5-4 with TRBJ1-3; 10 nucleotides line up with TRBD1. Germline V gene lookup returns CDR1 SGHNT and CDR2 YYREEE (reference sequence). The length of the CDR3 is 15 residues. Unmatched junction bases numbered 4, after V lost 0 bases and J lost 7 bases. Here the CDR3 reads CASSLVGQGWNTIYF. The CDR3 nucleotides read TGTGCCAGCAGCTTGGTGGGACAGGGGTGGAACACCATATATTTT.

The chain links TRBV12-5 to TRBJ2-1; the match to TRBD2 covers 7 bases. Germline loops: CDR1 LGHNT, CDR2 FRNRAP. The CDR3 sequence is 16 residues long. V was pared by 3 bases and J by 9 bases, with 14 bases of the junction left unmatched. Here the CDR3 DNA reads TGTGCTAGTGGTTTCAAGGTGGACACCCGGGGGGTTGAGCAGTTCTTC. Its translation: CASGFKVDTRGVEQFF. The whole variable domain, filled in from reference TRBV12-5 and TRBJ2-1, reads DARVTQTPRHKVTEMGQEVTMRCQPILGHNTVFWYRQTMMQGLELLAYFRNRAPLDDSGMPKDRFSAEMPDATLATLKIQPSEPRDSAVYFCASGFKVDTRGVEQFFGPGTRLTVL.

The chain couples TRBV6-2 or TRBV6-3 to TRBJ2-7, with D uncertain. The CDR3 contains 15 residues. The germline CDR1 and CDR2 sequences are MNHEY and SVGEGT. Trimming stripped 2 bases from V and 0 bases from J, with 11 bases between. CDR3 residues: CASSYVGLDSYEQYF. Written as DNA, the CDR3 is TGTGCCAGCAGTTACGTGGGTCTAGACTCCTACGAGCAGTACTTC.

The chain uses TRBV5-1 and TRBJ1-1; 8 nucleotides agree with TRBD1. With 1 base clipped from V and 3 bases from J, the junction kept 2 bases outside the gene matches. CDR1 is SGHRS, CDR2 YFSETQ, per germline. This CDR3 is built from 14 residues. The CDR3 region is CASSLQGADTEAFF. The CDR3 DNA reads TGCGCCAGCAGCTTGCAGGGGGCGGACACTGAAGCTTTCTTT.

V is TRBV10-1 and J is TRBJ2-7, with a possible D match to TRBD1 (6 bases). This CDR3 contains 14 residues. The ends were cut back, 4 bases at V and 2 bases at J, with 12 bases in the middle. Germline-derived CDR1 and CDR2 are WNHNN and SYGVQD (reference sequence). CDR3 nucleotide sequence: TGCGCCAGCAGTGGCCGGACAGAAGCCTACGAGCAGTACTTC. This translates into CASSGRTEAYEQYF.

The chain joins TRBV1 to TRBJ2-5; no DNA check was done on the table's D call, TRBD2. TRBV1 is described as a pseudogene. This CDR3 region has 17 residues. CDR3 amino acids: CTSSQGSPGLAVETQYF. In nucleotides, the CDR3 is TGCACCAGCAGCCAGGGGTCTCCGGGACTAGCGGTAGAGACCCAGTACTTC.

This sequence joins TRBV15 and TRBJ1-2, with 12 bases aligning to TRBD1. The ends lost 0 bases at V and 6 bases at J; junction bases unmatched: 11. CDR1 is LNHNV, CDR2 YYDKDF, per germline (reference sequence). The CDR3 covers 18 residues. In nucleotides, the CDR3 is TGTGCCACCAGCAGAGAACCGGGACAGGGGGCACGGAGGAATGGCTACACCTTC. This gives the protein CATSREPGQGARRNGYTF.